The 22 T cell receptor beta chains below come from one sample, sequenced in a study of blood T cell repertoires in COVID-19. TCRdb's table, derived via immunoSEQ multiplex PCR, lists solely in-frame clones and lacks some. The table records about 150,000 clones, roughly 85% of them present only once. Material: peripheral blood. The receptors here all came from a man aged 65 to 79 with acute or convalescent COVID-19.

The CDR3 region has the DNA TGTGCCAGTAGACGGACAGGGAATGACAATCAGCCCCAGCATTTT. As protein: CASRRTGNDNQPQHF. This rearrangement joins TRBV19 to TRBJ1-5, with TRBD1 identical over 8 bases. V was clipped by 6 bases and J by 3 bases; unmatched bases: 7. The CDR3 contains 15 residues. Germline CDR1 LNHDA, CDR2 SQIVND (reference sequence).

The V and J genes are TRBV5-4 and TRBJ2-2; TRBD2 agrees at 7 bases. The CDR3 extends over 16 amino acids. Germline V gene sequence: CDR1 SGHNT, CDR2 YYREEE (reference sequence). The V gene end was trimmed by 0 bases and the J gene end by 3 bases; junction bases not matched to a gene: 5. The CDR3 DNA is TGTGCCAGCAGCTTGGATCTAGCGGTAGACACCGGGGAGCTGTTTTTT. Protein sequence: CASSLDLAVDTGELFF.

The gene calls are TRBV28 and TRBJ2-5, with TRBD1 as a possible D gene (5 bases). This CDR3 contains 14 residues. Per germline, CDR1 MDHEN and CDR2 SYDVKM. Trimming shortened V by 2 bases and J by 7 bases, and 14 bases separated the two germline ends. This CDR3 is CASSLLGREGTQYF. The CDR3 region has the DNA TGTGCCAGCAGTTTACTGGGCAGGGAAGGGACCCAGTACTTC.

This clone is medium-sized within its sample. V usage is TRBV4-3 and J usage is TRBJ2-7; D may be TRBD1 (5 bases). CDR1 and CDR2 from the germline V gene are LGHNA and YSLEER. The CDR3 has 14 amino acids. The V end was cut by 0 bases, the J end by 2 bases, with 8 bases between. CDR3 protein: CASSQEAGTYEQYF. CDR3 bases: TGCGCCAGCAGCCAAGAGGCAGGGACCTACGAGCAGTACTTC.

With regard to this clone: The junction does not match germline at one end; this may be a read error. The rearrangement joins TRBV7-3 to TRBJ2-3; TRBD2 matches at 8 bases. The germline V gene encodes CDR1 SGHTA and CDR2 FQGTGA. The CDR3 runs 13 residues. The CDR3: CASSFGLAETQYF. The CDR3 bases are TGTGCCAGCAGCTTCGGACTAGCAGAGACGCAGTATTTT.

CDR3 residues: CATVTSGSYEQYF. DNA of the CDR3: TGTGCCACTGTGACTAGCGGCTCCTACGAGCAGTACTTC. V gene TRBV10-3 combines with J gene TRBJ2-7; 9 bases match TRBD2. This CDR3 comprises 13 residues. With V trimmed by 10 bases and J by 0 bases, 4 bases remained unmatched. CDR1 and CDR2 from the germline V gene are ENHRY and SYGVKD.

The chain combines TRBV7-2 with TRBJ2-2, with D maybe TRBD2 (7 bases). Trimming removed 7 bases from V and 0 bases from J, with 15 bases in between. Germline assignment: CDR1 SGHTA and CDR2 FQGNSA. This CDR3 is 16 amino acids long. The CDR3 loop is CASKRGGGTNTGELFF. The CDR3, as DNA: TGTGCCAGCAAGCGGGGAGGGGGAACGAACACCGGGGAGCTGTTTTTT.

This rearrangement joins TRBV28 to TRBJ2-1; 8 nucleotides line up with TRBD1. After removal of 5 bases from V and 7 bases from J, the junction contained 4 bases not matched to a gene. This CDR3 region has 13 residues. Germline V lookup: CDR1 MDHEN, CDR2 SYDVKM. The CDR3 is CASSTQGGNEQFF. The CDR3 DNA reads TGTGCCAGCAGTACACAGGGGGGAAATGAGCAGTTCTTC. Looking up the rest from reference TRBV28 and TRBJ2-1 gives the full variable domain: DVKVTQSSRYLVKRTGEKVFLECVQDMDHENMFWYRQDPGLGLRLIYFSYDVKMKEKGDIPEGYSVSREKKERFSLILESASTNQTSMYLCASSTQGGNEQFFGPGTRLTVL.

This clone was observed once. The CDR3 reads CASSSRTLTATNYGYTF. CDR3 sequence (DNA): TGTGCCAGCAGTTCCCGGACACTGACGGCTACGAACTATGGCTACACCTTC. The rearrangement uses TRBV27 and TRBJ1-2, with a weak D call TRBD1 (5 bases). This CDR3 contains 17 residues. Germline CDR1 is MNHEY and CDR2 is SMNVEV (reference sequence). Trimming cost V 4 bases and J 2 bases, with 20 bases left between them.

The chain links TRBV19 to TRBJ1-1; D is unresolved. The CDR3 has 12 amino acids. The V end lost 9 bases, the J end lost 6 bases, and 14 bases lay between the germline ends. CDR1 LNHDA and CDR2 SQIVND come from the germline V gene (reference sequence). The CDR3 DNA follows: TGTGCCAGCCGTAGGGCCGGGGCTGAAGCTTTCTTT. Amino acids: CASRRAGAEAFF. The entire variable domain, with the rest obtained from reference TRBV19 and TRBJ1-1, is as follows: DGGITQSPKYLFRKEGQNVTLSCEQNLNHDAMYWYRQDPGQGLRLIYYSQIVNDFQKGDIAEGYSVSREKKESFPLTVTSAQKNPTAFYLCASRRAGAEAFFGQGTRLTVV.

V and J are TRBV5-1 and TRBJ2-5; 7 bases fit TRBD2. V lost 2 bases and J lost 5; bases outside the gene matches: 6. The germline V gene has CDR1 SGHRS and CDR2 YFSETQ. This CDR3 is 14 amino acids long. CDR3 DNA sequence: TGCGCCAGCAGCTTAGAGACTAGCTGGGAGACCCAGTACTTC. Translation: CASSLETSWETQYF.

The chain joins TRBV6-5 to TRBJ2-1; 8 bases match TRBD2. Germline trimming cut 4 bases from V and 13 bases from J; bases unmatched to any gene: 9. The germline V gene encodes CDR1 MNHEY and CDR2 SVGAGI. The CDR3 runs to 13 residues. The CDR3 sequence: CASSFYTGTSQFF. The DNA of the CDR3 is TGTGCCAGCAGTTTCTATACCGGGACTAGTCAGTTCTTC.

The J gene is TRBJ2-1, the V gene TRBV5-4; tentatively, D is TRBD1 (5 bases). V shed 0 bases and J shed 9 bases, with 19 bases lying between them. Germline CDR1 SGHNT, CDR2 YYREEE (reference sequence). CDR3 length: 16 residues. In DNA, the CDR3 is TGTGCCAGCAGCTTGGCCCGCGGCGGCAGTGGGGCTGAGCAGTTCTTC. Its translation is CASSLARGGSGAEQFF.

The sample holds many counts of this clone. This chain links TRBV7-2 with TRBJ2-1, with TRBD2 matching 10 bases. J gave up 3 bases and V 2 bases, and 13 bases lay outside the gene matches. The CDR3 consists of 19 residues. The V gene's germline CDR1 is SGHTA and CDR2 FQGNSA. The CDR3: CASSLQPLVAGGLYNEQFF. CDR3 bases: TGTGCCAGCAGCTTACAACCCCTTGTAGCGGGAGGACTCTACAATGAGCAGTTCTTC. Using reference TRBV7-2 and TRBJ2-1 for the parts outside the CDR3, the full variable domain is GAGVSQSPSNKVTEKGKDVELRCDPISGHTALYWYRQSLGQGLEFLIYFQGNSAPDKSGLPSDRFSAERTGGSVSTLTIQRTQQEDSAVYLCASSLQPLVAGGLYNEQFFGPGTRLTVL.

The chain links TRBV3-1 (or the pseudogene TRBV3-2) to TRBJ1-3; D is ambiguous. Germline CDR1 reads LGHDT; CDR2 reads YNNKEL (reference sequence). The CDR3 is 14 amino acids. Deletions cut 6 bases from V and 0 bases from J, with 9 bases between. The CDR3, as DNA: TGTGCCAGCAGTGGCGGCAGCTCTGGAAACACCATATATTTT. Protein sequence: CASSGGSSGNTIYF.

This clone was seen once. This chain uses TRBV11-3 with TRBJ2-1, with D unresolved. Per germline, CDR1 SGHNT and CDR2 YENEEA. V was pared by 5 bases and J by 0 bases, with 11 bases between. The CDR3 is 15 residues long. The CDR3 loop reads CASSPRSSSYNEQFF. CDR3 nucleotide sequence: TGTGCCAGCAGCCCTCGGTCGAGCTCCTACAATGAGCAGTTCTTC.

The gene calls are TRBV7-3 and TRBJ2-1; 10 bases fit TRBD2. This CDR3 has 19 residues. The V and J ends lost 5 bases and 0 bases, in that order; junction bases with no gene match: 13. The germline V gene has CDR1 SGHTA and CDR2 FQGTGA. The CDR3 region has the DNA TGTGCCAGCAGCCCGGCGGGACTAGCGTTTAAAAGCTCCTACAATGAGCAGTTCTTC. Translation: CASSPAGLAFKSSYNEQFF. The whole variable domain, filled in from reference TRBV7-3 and TRBJ2-1, reads GAGVSQTPSNKVTEKGKYVELRCDPISGHTALYWYRQSLGQGPEFLIYFQGTGAADDSGLPNDRFFAVRPEGSVSTLKIQRTERGDSAVYLCASSPAGLAFKSSYNEQFFGPGTRLTVL.

The chain has TRBV5-4 and TRBJ2-7, with D tentatively TRBD2 (6 bases). In germline, CDR1 is SGHNT, CDR2 YYREEE (reference sequence). The CDR3 loop spans 16 amino acids. V dropped 0 bases and J dropped 1 base, with 14 bases sitting between them. The CDR3 reads CASSLGEADGSYEQYF. The CDR3, as DNA: TGTGCCAGCAGCTTGGGGGAGGCGGATGGGTCCTACGAGCAGTACTTC.

The V and J genes are TRBV7-3 and TRBJ2-6, with D maybe TRBD1 (6 bases). Germline loops: CDR1 SGHTA, CDR2 FQGTGA. The CDR3 is 16 residues long. The V and J ends lost 5 bases and 1 base respectively, with 12 bases between them. This CDR3 reads CASSPGQLSGANVLTF. As DNA, the CDR3 is TGTGCCAGCAGCCCCGGACAGTTATCTGGGGCCAACGTCCTGACTTTC.

The rearrangement links TRBV6-5 to TRBJ1-1, with 8 bases identical to TRBD1. The CDR3 loop spans 13 amino acids. Germline-derived CDR1 and CDR2 are MNHEY and SVGAGI. CDR3 region: CASGTGGSTEAFF. CDR3 nucleotides: TGTGCTTCCGGGACAGGAGGATCCACTGAAGCTTTCTTT.

V gene TRBV5-6 combines with J gene TRBJ1-2; TRBD1 agrees at 8 bases. The germline V gene has CDR1 SGHDT and CDR2 YYEEEE. This CDR3 has 16 amino acids. Trimming took 4 bases from V and 4 from J; bases not matched to a gene: 12. The CDR3 reads CASSQESGGAFYGYTF. The CDR3, as DNA: TGTGCCAGCAGCCAAGAGTCAGGGGGCGCGTTCTATGGCTACACCTTC.

The genes are TRBV30 and TRBJ2-7; 8 nucleotides agree with TRBD1. Losses at the gene ends were 5 bases for V and 4 bases for J; bases not matched to a gene: 4. This CDR3 region has 12 residues. From germline, CDR1 is GTSNPN and CDR2 SVGIG (reference sequence). The CDR3 sequence: CAWGTGVYEQYF. The CDR3 nucleotides are TGTGCCTGGGGGACAGGAGTGTACGAGCAGTACTTC.